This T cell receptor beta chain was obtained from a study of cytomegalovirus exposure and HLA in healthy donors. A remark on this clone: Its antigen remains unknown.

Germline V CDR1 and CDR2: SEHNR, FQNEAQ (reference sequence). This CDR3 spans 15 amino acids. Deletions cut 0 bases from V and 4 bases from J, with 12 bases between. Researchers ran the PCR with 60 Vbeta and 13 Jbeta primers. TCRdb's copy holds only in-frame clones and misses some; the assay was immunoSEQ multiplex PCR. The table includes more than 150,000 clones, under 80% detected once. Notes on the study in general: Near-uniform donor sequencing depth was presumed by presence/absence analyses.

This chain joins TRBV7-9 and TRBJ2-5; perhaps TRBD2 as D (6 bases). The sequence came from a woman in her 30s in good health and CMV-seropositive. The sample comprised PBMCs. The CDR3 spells CASSLARGMRETQYF. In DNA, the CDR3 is TGTGCCAGCAGCTTAGCGCGGGGAATGCGAGAGACCCAGTACTTC.